Listed below are T cell receptor beta chains from one sample, sequenced in a study of blood T cell repertoires in COVID-19. Assay: immunoSEQ multiplex PCR; the TCRdb copy retains only in-frame clones and omits some. The sample includes 200,000 to 250,000 clones, around four fifths seen only once; the top ten take 15%. Sequencing input: PBMCs or T cells enriched from blood (not recorded which). The receptors were gathered from a man aged 40-49 years who had recovered from COVID-19. Each CDR3 is given with its conserved first and last residue. A D gene is named only where the DNA matches it firmly. Only some rows state a clone size, as once, few, many or a class for expanded clones.

v_call	clone_size	j_call	d_call	cdr3_nt	cdr3_aa
TRBV19	-	TRBJ2-3	TRBD2	TGTGCCAGTAGTAGCCTAGCGGGAGCTACGCAGTATTTT	CASSSLAGATQYF
TRBV18	once	TRBJ2-1	TRBD2	TGTGCCAGCTCACCGAGCGGGAGAAGTAGTATTGGAGTTGAGCAGTTCTTC	CASSPSGRSSIGVEQFF
TRBV18	-	TRBJ2-5	TRBD1	TGTGCCAGCTCACCGGGACAGGCGGAGACCCAGTACTTC	CASSPGQAETQYF
TRBV27	few	TRBJ1-1	-	TGTGCCAGCAGTCTCATCAGGGGTACTGAAGCTTTCTTT	CASSLIRGTEAFF
TRBV21-1	-	TRBJ1-5	-	TGTGCCAGCAGGTTGGGGGGGCATTGTCAGCCCCAGCATTTT	CASRLGGHCQPQHF
TRBV10-3	-	TRBJ2-2	TRBD2	TGTGCCTCCGGACTAGAGGCCGGGGAGCTGTTTTTT	CASGLEAGELFF
TRBV10-2	-	TRBJ2-3	TRBD2	TGCGCTACCGGGACTAACAGAGATACGCAGTATTTT	CATGTNRDTQYF
TRBV7-8	-	TRBJ2-1	TRBD2	TGTGCCAGCAAGGTAGCGGGAGGGCCCTACAATGAGCAGTTCTTC	CASKVAGGPYNEQFF
TRBV7-9	-	TRBJ1-5	-	TGTGCCAGCAGCCCTCCTGGGAGACAGGGCAATCAGCCCCAGCATTTT	CASSPPGRQGNQPQHF
TRBV28	-	TRBJ1-1	-	TGTGCCAGCAGTTTAATGGGCAGGGTGAACACTGAAGCTTTCTTT	CASSLMGRVNTEAFF
TRBV30	-	TRBJ1-2	-	TGTGCCTGGAGGGCATATGGCTACACCTTC	CAWRAYGYTF
TRBV7-9	-	TRBJ1-3	-	TGTGCCAGCAGGAGGGAGGGGGACACCATATATTTT	CASRREGDTIYF
TRBV10-1	-	TRBJ1-4	TRBD1	TGCGCCAGCAGTGTGACCCGGGACAGGGGAGAAAAACTGTTTTTT	CASSVTRDRGEKLFF
TRBV7-6	-	TRBJ2-5	-	TGTGCCAGCAGCTTAGGGAGGTGGGGGACCCAGTACTTC	CASSLGRWGTQYF
TRBV28	-	TRBJ2-7	-	TGTGCCAGCAGTTTAGGCAGGGGCTACGAGCAGTACTTC	CASSLGRGYEQYF
TRBV18	-	TRBJ2-7	-	TGTGCCAGCTCACCAGAGGGGAGGAGCTCCTACGAGCAGTACTTC	CASSPEGRSSYEQYF
TRBV4-1	few	TRBJ2-2	TRBD1	TGCGCCAGCAGCCGTGGGGCAGGGGGCACCGGGGAGCTGTTTTTT	CASSRGAGGTGELFF
TRBV28	-	TRBJ1-2	TRBD1	TGTGCCAGCAGTTTTAGACAGGGGGGAGGCTACACCTTC	CASSFRQGGGYTF
TRBV15	-	TRBJ1-5	-	TGTGCCACCAGCTTAGGACAGACTAATCAGCCCCAGCATTTT	CATSLGQTNQPQHF
TRBV3-1/TRBV3-2	-	TRBJ2-1	TRBD2	TGTGCCAGCAGCCCGACTAGCGGGCTAGACTACAATGAGCAGTTCTTC	CASSPTSGLDYNEQFF
TRBV10-2	-	TRBJ2-1	-	TGCGCCAGCAGCCCAGGCTATGAGCAGTTCTTC	CASSPGYEQFF
TRBV15	-	TRBJ1-5	-	TGTGCCACCAGCAGAGACGCCAGGGAGGGTACGGCCCAGCATTTT	CATSRDAREGTAQHF
TRBV19	few	TRBJ2-1	-	TGTGCCAGTAGGAGATATGAGGACTACTCATTAAGGAGCTCCTACAATGAGCAGTTCTTC	CASRRYEDYSLRSSYNEQFF
TRBV5-4	-	TRBJ2-1	TRBD2	TGTGCCAGCAGTAGGCCGGGACTAGCGGCCAATGAGCAGTTCTTC	CASSRPGLAANEQFF
TRBV4-2	-	TRBJ2-2	-	TGTGCCAGCACGGGGGCCGGGAATTCGAACACCGGGGAGCTGTTTTTT	CASTGAGNSNTGELFF
TRBV7-3	few	TRBJ2-2	-	TGTGCCAGCAGCCCTTCCAGGGCCGGCGGGGAGCTGTTTTTT	CASSPSRAGGELFF
TRBV7-2	-	TRBJ2-5	TRBD1	TGTGCCAGCAGCTCCGGGACAGGGGGAAAGACCCAGTACTTC	CASSSGTGGKTQYF
TRBV24-1	-	TRBJ1-6	TRBD1	TGTGCCACCAGTGATGGGGACAGGGTGGGATTGAATTCACCCCTCCACTTT	CATSDGDRVGLNSPLHF
TRBV2	few	TRBJ1-1	-	TGTGCCAGCGGCTGGACAGTGAACACTGAAGCTTTCTTT	CASGWTVNTEAFF
TRBV24-1	once	TRBJ1-2	-	TGTGCCACCAGTGATTTTGGACAGTTTGGCTACACCTTC	CATSDFGQFGYTF
TRBV11-3	-	TRBJ2-1	TRBD2	TGTGCCAGCAGCCCTGGACTAGCGGGACTGACGACCTCCTACAATGAGCAGTTCTTC	CASSPGLAGLTTSYNEQFF
TRBV6-5	-	TRBJ2-2	TRBD2	TGTGCCAGCAGAGTAGCGGGAGGTGACACCGGGGAGCTGTTTTTT	CASRVAGGDTGELFF
TRBV24-1	few	TRBJ1-2	-	TGTGCCACCAGTGATACCAGGAACTATGGCTACACCTTC	CATSDTRNYGYTF
TRBV5-1	-	TRBJ2-3	TRBD1	TGCGCCAGCAGCCTCAGACCATATGGACAGGGCATGTTGGATACGCAGTATTTT	CASSLRPYGQGMLDTQYF
TRBV28	-	TRBJ2-7	-	TGTGCCAGCAGTGGTCCGGGTAAGGAGCAGTACTTC	CASSGPGKEQYF
TRBV9	-	TRBJ2-2	-	TGTGCCAGCAGCCCGGAGTCTTGGACAAGACACACCGGGGAGCTGTTTTTT	CASSPESWTRHTGELFF
TRBV5-4	-	TRBJ2-5	TRBD1	TGTGCCAGCAGCTTGGGGACGGACAGGGCTTCGGAGACCCAGTACTTC	CASSLGTDRASETQYF
TRBV24-1	-	TRBJ2-1	-	TGTGCCACAGGGGAGGTGAAGGGACCTTACAATGAGCAGTTCTTC	CATGEVKGPYNEQFF
TRBV15	-	TRBJ2-1	TRBD1	TGTGCCACCAGCAGGGGGTCGGGACAGGGAAGGAATGAGCAGTTCTTC	CATSRGSGQGRNEQFF
TRBV12-3/TRBV12-4	-	TRBJ2-3	-	TGTGCCAGCAGCTTGACAGATACGCAGTATTTT	CASSLTDTQYF
TRBV24-1	-	TRBJ1-3	-	TGTGCCACCAGTGATTCCGGGAGCTCTGGAAACACCATATATTTT	CATSDSGSSGNTIYF
TRBV2	-	TRBJ2-2	TRBD2	TGTGCCAGCAGTGGCACTAGCGGGGCGGCTACCGGGGAGCTGTTTTTT	CASSGTSGAATGELFF
TRBV4-1	-	TRBJ2-3	TRBD1	TGCGCCAGCAGCCAGGGACAGGGAACCACAGATACGCAGTATTTT	CASSQGQGTTDTQYF
TRBV19	-	TRBJ1-5	TRBD1	TGTGCCACCCGACAGGGGGGAAATCAGCCCCAGCATTTT	CATRQGGNQPQHF
TRBV27	few	TRBJ1-1	-	TGTGCCAGCAGTTTTATAGAGTCGAACACTGAAGCTTTCTTT	CASSFIESNTEAFF